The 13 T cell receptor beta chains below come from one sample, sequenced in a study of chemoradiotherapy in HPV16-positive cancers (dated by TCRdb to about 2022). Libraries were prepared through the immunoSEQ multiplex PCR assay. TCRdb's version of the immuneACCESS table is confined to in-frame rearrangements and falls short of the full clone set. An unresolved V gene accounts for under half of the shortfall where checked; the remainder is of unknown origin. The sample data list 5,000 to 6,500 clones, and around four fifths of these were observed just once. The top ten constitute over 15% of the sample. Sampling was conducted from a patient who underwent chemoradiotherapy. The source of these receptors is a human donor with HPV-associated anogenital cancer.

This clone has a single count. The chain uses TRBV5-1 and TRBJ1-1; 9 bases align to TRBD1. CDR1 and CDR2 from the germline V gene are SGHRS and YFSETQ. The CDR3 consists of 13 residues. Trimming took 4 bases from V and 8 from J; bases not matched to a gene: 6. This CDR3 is CASSPTGTGEAFF. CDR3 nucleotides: TGCGCCAGCAGCCCGACCGGGACAGGGGAAGCTTTCTTT. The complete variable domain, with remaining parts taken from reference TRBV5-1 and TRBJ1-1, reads KAGVTQTPRYLIKTRGQQVTLSCSPISGHRSVSWYQQTPGQGLQFLFEYFSETQRNKGNFPGRFSGRQFSNSRSEMNVSTLELGDSALYLCASSPTGTGEAFFGQGTRLTVV.

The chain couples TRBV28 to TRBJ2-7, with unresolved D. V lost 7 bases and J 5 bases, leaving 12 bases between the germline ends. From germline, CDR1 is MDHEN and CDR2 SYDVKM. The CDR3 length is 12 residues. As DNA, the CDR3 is TGTGCCAGCACAAGCATGGGGAACGAGCAGTACTTC. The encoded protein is CASTSMGNEQYF. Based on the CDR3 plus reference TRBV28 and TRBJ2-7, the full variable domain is DVKVTQSSRYLVKRTGEKVFLECVQDMDHENMFWYRQDPGLGLRLIYFSYDVKMKEKGDIPEGYSVSREKKERFSLILESASTNQTSMYLCASTSMGNEQYFGPGTRLTVT.

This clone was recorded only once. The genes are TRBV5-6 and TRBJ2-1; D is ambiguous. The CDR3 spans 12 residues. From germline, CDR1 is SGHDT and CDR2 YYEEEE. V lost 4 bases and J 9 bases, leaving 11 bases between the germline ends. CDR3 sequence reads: CASSAVGPEQFF. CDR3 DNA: TGTGCCAGCAGCGCGGTGGGCCCTGAGCAGTTCTTC. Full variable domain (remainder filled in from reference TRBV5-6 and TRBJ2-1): DAGVTQSPTHLIKTRGQQVTLRCSPKSGHDTVSWYQQALGQGPQFIFQYYEEEERQRGNFPDRFSGHQFPNYSSELNVNALLLGDSALYLCASSAVGPEQFFGPGTRLTVL.

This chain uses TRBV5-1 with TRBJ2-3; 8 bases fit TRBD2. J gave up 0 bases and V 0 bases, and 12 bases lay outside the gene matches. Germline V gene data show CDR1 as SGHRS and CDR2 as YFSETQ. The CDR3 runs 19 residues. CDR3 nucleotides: TGCGCCAGCAGCTTGGCTGGGGCGGGGGGAACTACTAGCACAGATACGCAGTATTTT. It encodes CASSLAGAGGTTSTDTQYF.

The CDR3 nucleotides read TGTGCCAGCACCCGGGAATCCCAATCAGCCCAGCATTTT. This gives the protein CASTRESQSAQHF. The J gene is TRBJ1-5, the V gene TRBV6-4, with no clear D. Trimming removed 7 bases from V and 11 bases from J, with 18 bases in between. CDR3 length: 13 residues. Germline lookup yields CDR1 MRHNA and CDR2 SNTAGT.

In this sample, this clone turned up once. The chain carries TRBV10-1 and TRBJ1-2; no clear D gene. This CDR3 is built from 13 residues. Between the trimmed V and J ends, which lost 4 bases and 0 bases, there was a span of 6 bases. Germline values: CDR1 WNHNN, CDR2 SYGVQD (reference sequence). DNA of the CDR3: TGCGCCAGCAGTGTAGCTCCTAACTATGGCTACACCTTC. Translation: CASSVAPNYGYTF.

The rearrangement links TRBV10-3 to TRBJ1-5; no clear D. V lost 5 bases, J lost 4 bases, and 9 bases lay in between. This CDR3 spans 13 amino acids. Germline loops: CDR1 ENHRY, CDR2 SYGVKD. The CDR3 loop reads CAISPGLNQPQHF. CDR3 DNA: TGTGCCATCAGTCCGGGATTGAATCAGCCCCAGCATTTT.

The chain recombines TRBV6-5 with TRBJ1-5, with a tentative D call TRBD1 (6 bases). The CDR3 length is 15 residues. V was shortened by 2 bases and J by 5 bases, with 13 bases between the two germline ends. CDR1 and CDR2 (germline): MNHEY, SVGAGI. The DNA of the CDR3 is TGTGCCAGCAGTTACAATCAAAGGGGGGATCAGCCCCAGCATTTT. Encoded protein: CASSYNQRGDQPQHF.

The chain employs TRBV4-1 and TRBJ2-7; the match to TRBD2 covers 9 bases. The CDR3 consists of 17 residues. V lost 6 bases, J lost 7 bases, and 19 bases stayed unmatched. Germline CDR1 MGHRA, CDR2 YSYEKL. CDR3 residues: CASSSIAGAPGGGEQYF. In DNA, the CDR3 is TGCGCCAGCAGTTCTATAGCGGGAGCGCCGGGGGGGGGAGAGCAGTACTTC.

The CDR3 nucleotides read TGTGCCAGTAGTCTCGGGAGATACAATGAGCAGTTCTTC. It is translated as CASSLGRYNEQFF. V gene TRBV19 combines with J gene TRBJ2-1, with TRBD2 as a possible D gene (6 bases). The V end lost 5 bases, the J end lost 4 bases, and 9 bases lay between the germline ends. CDR1 LNHDA and CDR2 SQIVND come from the germline V gene (reference sequence). This CDR3 has 13 amino acids.

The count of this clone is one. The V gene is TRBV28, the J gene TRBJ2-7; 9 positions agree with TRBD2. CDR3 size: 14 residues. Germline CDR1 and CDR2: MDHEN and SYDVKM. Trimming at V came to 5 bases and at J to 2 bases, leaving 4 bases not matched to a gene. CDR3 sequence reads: CASSVTSGAYEQYF. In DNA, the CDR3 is TGTGCCAGCAGTGTGACTAGCGGAGCCTACGAGCAGTACTTC.

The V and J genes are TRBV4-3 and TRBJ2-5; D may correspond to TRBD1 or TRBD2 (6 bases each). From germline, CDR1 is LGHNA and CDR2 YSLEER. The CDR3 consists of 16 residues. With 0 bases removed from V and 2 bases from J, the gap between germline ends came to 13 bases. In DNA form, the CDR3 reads TGCGCCAGCAGCCAAGAGGGGGGCGGACTTCAAGAGACCCAGTACTTC. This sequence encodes CASSQEGGGLQETQYF.

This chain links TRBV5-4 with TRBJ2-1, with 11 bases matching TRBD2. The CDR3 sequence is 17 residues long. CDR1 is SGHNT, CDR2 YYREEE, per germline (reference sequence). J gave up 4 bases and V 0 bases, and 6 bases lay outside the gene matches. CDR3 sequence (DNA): TGTGCCAGCAGCTTGGGTCTAGCGGGAGGACTTTACAATGAGCAGTTCTTC. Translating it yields CASSLGLAGGLYNEQFF.